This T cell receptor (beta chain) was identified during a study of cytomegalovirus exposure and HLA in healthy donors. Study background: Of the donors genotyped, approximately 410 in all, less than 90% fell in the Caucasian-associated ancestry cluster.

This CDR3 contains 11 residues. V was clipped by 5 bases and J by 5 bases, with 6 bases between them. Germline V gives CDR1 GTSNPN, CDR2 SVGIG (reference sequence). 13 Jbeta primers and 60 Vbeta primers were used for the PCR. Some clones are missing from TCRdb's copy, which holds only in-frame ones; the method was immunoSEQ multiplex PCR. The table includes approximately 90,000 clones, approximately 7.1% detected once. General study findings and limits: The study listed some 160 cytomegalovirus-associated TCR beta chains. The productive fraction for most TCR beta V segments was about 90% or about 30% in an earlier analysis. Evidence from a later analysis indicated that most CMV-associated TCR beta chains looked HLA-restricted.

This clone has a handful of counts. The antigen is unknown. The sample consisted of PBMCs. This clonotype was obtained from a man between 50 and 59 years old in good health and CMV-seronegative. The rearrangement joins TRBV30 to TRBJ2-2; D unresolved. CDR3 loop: CAWHRTGELFF. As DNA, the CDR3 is TGTGCCTGGCACAGAACCGGGGAGCTGTTTTTT. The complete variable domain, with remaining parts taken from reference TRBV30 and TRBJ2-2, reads SQTIHQWPATLVQPVGSPLSLECTVEGTSNPNLYWYRQAAGRGLQLLFYSVGIGQISSEVPQNLSASRPQDRQFILSSKKLLLSDSGFYLCAWHRTGELFFGEGSRLTVL.